This paragraph covers one T cell receptor (beta chain) sequence. Data came from immunoSEQ multiplex PCR; TCRdb stores just in-frame clones and leaves some out. This sample has approximately 16,000 clones; 78% occur once, and the top ten carry around 4.1%. Stated time point: neoterminal ileum biopsy at postoperative endoscopy, about 6 months after surgery. The data derive from a study of T cell repertoires in ileal Crohn's disease. Study-wide background: About half received postoperative treatment, roughly twelve with thiopurines and around 18 anti-TNF.

The V gene lost 1 base and the J gene lost 2 bases, with 9 bases spanning the gap. The CDR3 consists of 14 residues. CDR1 is GTSNPN and CDR2 is SVGIG in the germline V gene (reference sequence). The sequenced sample consisted of ileal tissue. This clonotype originated in an adult with Crohn's disease. The V and J genes are TRBV30 and TRBJ1-5, with D unclear. CDR3 bases: TGTGCCTGGAGTGCGGGCCTAGGCAATCAGCCCCAGCATTTT. Encoded protein: CAWSAGLGNQPQHF.